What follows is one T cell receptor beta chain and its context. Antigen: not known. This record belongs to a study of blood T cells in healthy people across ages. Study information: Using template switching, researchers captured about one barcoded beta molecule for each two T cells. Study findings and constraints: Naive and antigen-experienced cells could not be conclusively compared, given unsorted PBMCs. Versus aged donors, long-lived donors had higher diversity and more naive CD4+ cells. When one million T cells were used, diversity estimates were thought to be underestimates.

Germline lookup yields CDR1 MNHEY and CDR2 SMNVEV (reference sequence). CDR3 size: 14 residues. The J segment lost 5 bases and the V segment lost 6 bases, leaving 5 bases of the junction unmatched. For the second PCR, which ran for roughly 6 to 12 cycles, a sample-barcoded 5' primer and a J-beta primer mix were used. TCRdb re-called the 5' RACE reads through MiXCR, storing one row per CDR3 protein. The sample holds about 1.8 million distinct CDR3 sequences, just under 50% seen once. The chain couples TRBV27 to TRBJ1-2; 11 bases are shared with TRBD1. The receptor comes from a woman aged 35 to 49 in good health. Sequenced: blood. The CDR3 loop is CASRGQGVRYGYTF. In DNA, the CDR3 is TGTGCCAGCAGGGGACAGGGGGTTAGGTATGGCTACACCTTC.